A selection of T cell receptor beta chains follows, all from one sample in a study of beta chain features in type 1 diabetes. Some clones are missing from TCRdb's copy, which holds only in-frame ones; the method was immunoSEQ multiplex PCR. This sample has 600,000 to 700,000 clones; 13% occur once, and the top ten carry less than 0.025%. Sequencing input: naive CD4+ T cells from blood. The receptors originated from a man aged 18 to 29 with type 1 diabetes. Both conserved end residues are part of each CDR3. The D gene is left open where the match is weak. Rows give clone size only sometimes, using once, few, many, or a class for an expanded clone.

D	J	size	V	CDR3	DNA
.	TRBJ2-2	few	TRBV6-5	CASTLGVTGELFF	TGTGCCAGCACCCTAGGGGTTACCGGGGAGCTGTTTTTT
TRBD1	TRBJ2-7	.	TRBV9	CASSVAPGGGYEQYF	TGTGCCAGCAGCGTAGCTCCAGGGGGCGGGTACGAGCAGTACTTC
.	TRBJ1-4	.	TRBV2	CASSGERDEKLFF	TGTGCCAGCAGTGGGGAAAGGGATGAAAAACTGTTTTTT
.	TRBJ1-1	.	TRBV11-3	CASRTPGQSDTEAFF	TGTGCCAGCAGGACCCCGGGACAATCGGACACTGAAGCTTTCTTT
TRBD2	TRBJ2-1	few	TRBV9	CASSVATSGGAREQFF	TGTGCCAGCAGCGTAGCAACTAGCGGGGGGGCCCGTGAGCAGTTCTTC
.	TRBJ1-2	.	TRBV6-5	CASSHSDSNYGYTF	TGTGCCAGCAGTCACTCGGACAGCAACTATGGCTACACCTTC
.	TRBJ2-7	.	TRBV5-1	CASSLTSSYEQYF	TGCGCCAGCAGCTTGACGAGCTCCTACGAGCAGTACTTC
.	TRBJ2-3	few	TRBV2	CASTQGRGTDTQYF	TGTGCCAGCACACAGGGGAGGGGCACAGATACGCAGTATTTT
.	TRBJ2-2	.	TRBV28	CASSFVWGATGELFF	TGTGCCAGCAGTTTCGTCTGGGGGGCCACCGGGGAGCTGTTTTTT
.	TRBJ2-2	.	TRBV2	CANGPGGNTGELFF	TGTGCCAACGGACCCGGGGGGAACACCGGGGAGCTGTTTTTT
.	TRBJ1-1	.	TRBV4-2	CASSQGTDLKAVNTEAFF	TGTGCCAGCAGCCAAGGGACTGACCTCAAGGCCGTAAACACTGAAGCTTTCTTT
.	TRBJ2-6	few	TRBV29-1	CSVEGGSGANVLTF	TGCAGCGTTGAAGGGGGCTCTGGGGCCAACGTCCTGACTTTC
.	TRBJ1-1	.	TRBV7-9	CASSPRGLNTEAFF	TGTGCCAGCAGCCCTAGGGGGTTGAACACTGAAGCTTTCTTT
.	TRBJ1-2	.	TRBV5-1	CASSPAGWDGYTF	TGCGCCAGCAGCCCCGCAGGGTGGGATGGCTACACCTTC
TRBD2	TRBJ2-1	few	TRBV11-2	CASIRTSGVNEQFF	TGTGCCAGCATCAGGACTAGCGGGGTTAATGAGCAGTTCTTC
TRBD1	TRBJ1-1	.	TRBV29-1	CSVEGTGGLWTEAFF	TGCAGCGTAGAGGGGACAGGGGGCCTGTGGACTGAAGCTTTCTTT
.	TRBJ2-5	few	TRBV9	CASSVGHSSETQYF	TGTGCCAGCAGCGTAGGGCACTCCTCTGAGACCCAGTACTTC
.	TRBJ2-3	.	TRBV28	CASSPGGTVDTDTQYF	TGTGCCAGCAGTCCCGGAGGGACTGTTGATACAGATACGCAGTATTTT
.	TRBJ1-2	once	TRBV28	CASSSGGGQPYGYTF	TGTGCCAGCAGTTCCGGTGGGGGGCAGCCTTATGGCTACACCTTC
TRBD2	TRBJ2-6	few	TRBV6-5	CAINGGGKNVLTF	TGTGCCATCAACGGGGGAGGGAAGAACGTCCTGACTTTC
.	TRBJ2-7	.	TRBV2	CASGTAHYEQYF	TGTGCCAGCGGGACCGCGCACTACGAGCAGTACTTC
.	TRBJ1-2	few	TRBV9	CASSVATGGYYGYTF	TGTGCCAGCAGCGTAGCTACGGGCGGATACTATGGCTACACCTTC
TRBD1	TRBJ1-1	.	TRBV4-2	CASSYQGVETEAFF	TGTGCCAGCAGCTATCAGGGGGTGGAGACTGAAGCTTTCTTT
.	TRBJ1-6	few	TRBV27	CASSWTYRPGAPLHF	TGTGCCAGCAGTTGGACTTATCGGCCGGGGGCACCCCTCCACTTT
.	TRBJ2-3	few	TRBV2	CASSEERRSTPDTQYF	TGTGCCAGCAGTGAGGAGCGGCGTAGTACGCCAGATACGCAGTATTTT
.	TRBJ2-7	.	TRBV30	CAWSGTHEQYF	TGTGCCTGGAGTGGGACCCACGAGCAGTACTTC
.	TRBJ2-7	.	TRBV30	CAWARGGEAYF	TGTGCCTGGGCGAGGGGGGGCGAGGCGTACTTC
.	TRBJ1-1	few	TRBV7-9	CASSPPRENTEAFF	TGTGCCAGCAGCCCTCCAAGGGAGAACACTGAAGCTTTCTTT
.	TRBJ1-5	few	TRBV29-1	CSVGGTNQPQHF	TGCAGCGTTGGCGGAACCAATCAGCCCCAGCATTTT
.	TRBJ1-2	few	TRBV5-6	CASLGWGFGYTF	TGTGCCAGCCTCGGATGGGGCTTTGGCTACACCTTC
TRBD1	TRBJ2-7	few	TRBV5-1	CASSLAQGPYEQYF	TGCGCCAGCAGCTTGGCACAGGGGCCCTACGAGCAGTACTTC
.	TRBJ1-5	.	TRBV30	CAWSVGTVIQPQHF	TGTGCCTGGAGTGTCGGGACCGTAATCCAGCCCCAGCATTTT
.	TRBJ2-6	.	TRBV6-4	CASSDRAGANVLTF	TGTGCCAGCAGTGACAGGGCTGGGGCCAACGTCCTGACTTTC
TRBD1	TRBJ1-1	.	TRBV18	CASSPGTDMNTEAFF	TGTGCCAGCTCACCCGGGACAGACATGAACACTGAAGCTTTCTTT
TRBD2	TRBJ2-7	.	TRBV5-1	CASKRTSGGASYEQYF	TGCGCCAGCAAGAGGACTAGCGGGGGAGCCTCCTACGAGCAGTACTTC
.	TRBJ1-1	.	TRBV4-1	CASSQEYGNRVGANTEAFF	TGCGCCAGCAGCCAAGAATATGGTAATAGGGTGGGAGCGAACACTGAAGCTTTCTTT
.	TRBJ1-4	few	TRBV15	CATSRDSSTDEKLFF	TGTGCCACCAGCAGAGATTCTTCGACAGACGAAAAACTGTTTTTT
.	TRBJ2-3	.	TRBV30	CAWSVGGAVNTQYF	TGTGCCTGGAGTGTTGGGGGGGCCGTGAATACGCAGTATTTT
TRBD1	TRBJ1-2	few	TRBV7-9	CASSLQPGQGASDGYTF	TGTGCCAGCAGCTTACAGCCGGGACAGGGGGCAAGTGATGGCTACACCTTC
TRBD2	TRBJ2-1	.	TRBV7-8	CASSHPPSAGGRYEQFF	TGTGCCAGCAGCCACCCCCCTTCAGCGGGGGGGAGGTATGAGCAGTTCTTC
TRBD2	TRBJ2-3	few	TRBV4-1	CASSPGPSGGAQGTQYF	TGCGCCAGCAGCCCGGGTCCGAGCGGGGGGGCCCAGGGTACGCAGTATTTT
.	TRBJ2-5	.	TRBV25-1	CASSDFLRQETQYF	TGTGCCAGCAGCGACTTCCTTAGACAAGAGACCCAGTACTTC
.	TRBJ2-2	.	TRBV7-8	CASSPGGGQGITGELFF	TGTGCCAGCAGCCCGGGAGGGGGACAGGGCATCACCGGGGAGCTGTTTTTT
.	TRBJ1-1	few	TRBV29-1	CSVEDLGREGTEAFF	TGCAGCGTTGAAGATCTAGGGAGGGAAGGGACTGAAGCTTTCTTT
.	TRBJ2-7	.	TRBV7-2	CASSLALGNEQYF	TGTGCCAGCAGCTTAGCTTTGGGAAACGAGCAGTACTTC
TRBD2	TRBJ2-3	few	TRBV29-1	CSVGERGPGTDTQYF	TGCAGCGTTGGGGAGCGGGGCCCGGGCACAGATACGCAGTATTTT
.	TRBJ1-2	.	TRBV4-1	CASSQDQADYGYTF	TGCGCCAGCAGCCAAGATCAGGCCGACTATGGCTACACCTTC
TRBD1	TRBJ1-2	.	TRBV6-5	CASSYKGQGFDYGYTF	TGTGCCAGCAGTTACAAGGGACAGGGGTTTGACTATGGCTACACCTTC
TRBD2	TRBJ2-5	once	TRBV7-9	CASSRRVGLAGQETQYF	TGTGCCAGCAGCAGGAGGGTCGGACTAGCGGGCCAAGAGACCCAGTACTTC
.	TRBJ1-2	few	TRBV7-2	CASSLAGGGNTYGYTF	TGTGCCAGCAGCCTCGCGGGAGGAGGGAATACCTATGGCTACACCTTC
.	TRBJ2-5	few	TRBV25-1	CASRERTPEPETQYF	TGTGCCAGCAGGGAAAGGACGCCGGAGCCGGAGACCCAGTACTTC
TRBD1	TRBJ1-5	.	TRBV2	CATTSDRGNQPQHF	TGTGCCACCACGTCGGACAGGGGCAATCAGCCCCAGCATTTT